The rows below give T cell receptor beta chains drawn from one sample of a study of beta chain features in type 1 diabetes. The assay was immunoSEQ multiplex PCR, and TCRdb's table has in-frame clones only and misses some. The sample has 810,000 or so clones; 15% to 20% are singletons. The sequencing input was naive CD4+ T cells from blood. Every receptor here comes from a woman under 30 in good health. CDR3s include the opening cysteine and the closing phenylalanine or tryptophan. Each record gives: D gene, clone size, J gene, CDR3 length, V gene, CDR3 DNA, CDR3 protein. The D gene is left open where the match is weak. Clone size, where shown, is once, few, many, or a class for clones that have expanded.

- | - | TRBJ1-2 | 16 | TRBV5-1 | TGCGCCAGCAGCTTCACTTGGACCTCTTCCGGCTATGGCTACACCTTC | CASSFTWTSSGYGYTF
TRBD2 | - | TRBJ2-2 | 15 | TRBV27 | TGTGCCAGCACTCCGGGACTATCGAACACCGGGGAGCTGTTTTTT | CASTPGLSNTGELFF
- | many | TRBJ2-3 | 13 | TRBV7-9 | TGTGCCAGCAGCTCGACTAGTACAGATACGCAGTATTTT | CASSSTSTDTQYF
TRBD2 | - | TRBJ2-7 | 13 | TRBV7-7 | TGTGCTAGCGGCCCGTGGGGGGGAAGCGAGCAGTACTTC | CASGPWGGSEQYF
TRBD1 | - | TRBJ1-2 | 17 | TRBV5-1 | TGCGCCAGCTCGTCCGTGGGACAGGGGGCGCAGGACTATGGCTACACCTTC | CASSSVGQGAQDYGYTF
TRBD2 | few | TRBJ2-1 | 16 | TRBV27 | TGTGCCAGCAGTTTACTGGGGACTAGCGGGACATTCGGGCAGTTCTTC | CASSLLGTSGTFGQFF
TRBD1 | few | TRBJ1-5 | 16 | TRBV19 | TGTGCCAGTAGTCCTTACAAACAGGGGCGGAATCAGCCCCAGCATTTT | CASSPYKQGRNQPQHF
- | - | TRBJ2-5 | 16 | TRBV28 | TGTGCCAGCTCTCTAACAGGGCAGGGTCTTGGGGAGACCCAGTACTTC | CASSLTGQGLGETQYF
- | few | TRBJ2-1 | 16 | TRBV6-5 | TGTGCCAGCAGTTACTCGTTCCAGGGAAGCTACAATGAGCAGTTCTTC | CASSYSFQGSYNEQFF
TRBD2 | - | TRBJ2-3 | 16 | TRBV7-3 | TGTGCCAGCAGCTTAAATGGGCGACTAGCCCGCGATACGCAGTATTTT | CASSLNGRLARDTQYF
- | - | TRBJ2-5 | 12 | TRBV27 | TGTGCCAGCGGGCACCCGAGTTGGACCCAGTACTTC | CASGHPSWTQYF
- | - | TRBJ2-7 | 11 | TRBV20-1 | TGCAGTGCTTTACAGGGTTTCGAGCAGTACTTC | CSALQGFEQYF
TRBD2 | - | TRBJ2-6 | 18 | TRBV7-2 | TGTGCCAGCAGCTTTCGTGGACTAGCGGGAGCTGGGGCCAACGTCCTGACTTTC | CASSFRGLAGAGANVLTF
- | - | TRBJ2-1 | 12 | TRBV5-4 | TGTGCCAGCAGCGGTGGAAGGTATGAGCAGTTCTTC | CASSGGRYEQFF
- | few | TRBJ2-6 | 14 | TRBV11-2 | TGTGCCAGCAGTAGGCGCTCTGGGGCCAACGTCCTGACTTTC | CASSRRSGANVLTF
- | - | TRBJ1-2 | 12 | TRBV28 | TGTGCCAGCAGTCCTCTACCCTTACAGGTCACCTTC | CASSPLPLQVTF
- | - | TRBJ2-7 | 12 | TRBV28 | TGTGCCAGCAGTTTAACAACCTACGAGCAGTACTTC | CASSLTTYEQYF
TRBD2 | few | TRBJ2-7 | 16 | TRBV5-4 | TGTGCCAGCAGCTTGGATGGACTAGCGGGAGCCTACGAGCAGTACTTC | CASSLDGLAGAYEQYF
- | few | TRBJ1-4 | 16 | TRBV7-6 | TGTGCCAGCAGCTCTCAGACAGGATCAACTAATGAAAAACTGTTTTTT | CASSSQTGSTNEKLFF
- | few | TRBJ2-3 | 13 | TRBV11-2 | TGTGCCAGCAGCACATACCAGGGGGATACGCAGTATTTT | CASSTYQGDTQYF
TRBD2 | - | TRBJ2-1 | 16 | TRBV11-3 | TGTGCCAGCAGTCATGGGACTAGCGGCCCGTCGGATGAGCAGTTCTTC | CASSHGTSGPSDEQFF
TRBD2 | - | TRBJ2-5 | 15 | TRBV4-3 | TGCGCCAGCAGCCAAGACTCTAGCGGTGAAGAGACCCAGTACTTC | CASSQDSSGEETQYF
- | few | TRBJ2-7 | 16 | TRBV21-1 | TGTGCCAGCAGCAAAGTACCGAGACAGTATACCTACGAGCAGTACTTC | CASSKVPRQYTYEQYF
- | few | TRBJ1-1 | 17 | TRBV10-3 | TGTGCCATCAGTGAAGGGAGTCAGCAGTACTTGAACACTGAAGCTTTCTTT | CAISEGSQQYLNTEAFF
- | - | TRBJ1-5 | 12 | TRBV2 | TGTGCCAGCAGGGCTGACAATCAGCCCCAGCATTTT | CASRADNQPQHF
- | - | TRBJ1-2 | 14 | TRBV9 | TGTGCCAGCAGCGTAGGGCATACAGGGTTCGGCTACACCTTC | CASSVGHTGFGYTF